This T cell receptor (beta chain) was recovered during a study of T cell clonality in common variable immunodeficiency. Patients had low serum IgG, IgA and/or IgM and specific antibody deficiency. For at least one year, all CVID subjects received replacement immunoglobulin. This clone came up a few times. As yet, its antigen is unknown. The sequenced fragment ends 3 residues before the CDR3 boundary, so the rest is inferred from the germline J gene. Study results and limitations: In common variable immunodeficiency, TCR beta chains reportedly carried fewer deletions and N-nucleotide insertions.

Data came from immunoSEQ multiplex PCR; TCRdb stores just in-frame clones and leaves some out. Sampling found tens of thousands of clones, none seen once. Between the trimmed V and J ends, which lost 6 bases and 0 bases, there was a span of 11 bases. The CDR3 covers 14 residues. CDR1 SEHNR and CDR2 FQNEAQ come from the germline V gene (reference sequence). The TCR comes from a human donor with common variable immunodeficiency. The chain uses TRBV7-9 and TRBJ1-1; tentative D call: TRBD1 (6 bases). The sample consisted of peripheral blood mononuclear cells. Incomplete CDR3 DNA: TGTGCCAGCAGATGGACAGCCATGAACACTGAA. Residues: CASRWTAMNTE. The whole CDR3 sequence reads CASRWTAMNTEAFF.